This T cell receptor beta chain emerged from a study of Graves' ophthalmopathy and Graves' hyperthyroidism. Study in general: Peripheral blood sampling preceded any treatment and occurred at initial diagnosis.

Out of about 11 ml of fresh peripheral blood, PBMCs were obtained. This clonotype was observed a handful of times. Antigen: not known. Germline CDR1 SEHNR, CDR2 FQNEAQ (reference sequence). The CDR3 has 14 residues. V was cut by 4 bases and J by 2 bases, with 9 bases left in between. Scientists amplified the TCR beta CDR3 regions from RNA transcripts. Investigators did first-round RT-PCR with HTBI primers, then second-round multiplex PCR. TCRdb re-called the multiplex PCR reads with MiXCR, one entry per CDR3 protein. The table records roughly 700,000 distinct CDR3 sequences, 40% of them present only once. Findings and limits, study-wide: In blood appeared most of the expanded thyroid clonotypes whose frequency exceeded 0.001. For separating ophthalmopathy from stable hyperthyroidism, a 13-signature model gave roughly 90% sensitivity and roughly 83% specificity.

The sample comprised peripheral blood. This receptor was taken from an adult man with Graves' ophthalmopathy. The chain is built from TRBV7-9 and TRBJ1-5; possible D gene TRBD1, 6 bases. CDR3 sequence reads: CASSWRQGNQPQHF. CDR3 DNA sequence: TGTGCCAGCAGCTGGAGACAGGGCAATCAGCCCCAGCATTTT.